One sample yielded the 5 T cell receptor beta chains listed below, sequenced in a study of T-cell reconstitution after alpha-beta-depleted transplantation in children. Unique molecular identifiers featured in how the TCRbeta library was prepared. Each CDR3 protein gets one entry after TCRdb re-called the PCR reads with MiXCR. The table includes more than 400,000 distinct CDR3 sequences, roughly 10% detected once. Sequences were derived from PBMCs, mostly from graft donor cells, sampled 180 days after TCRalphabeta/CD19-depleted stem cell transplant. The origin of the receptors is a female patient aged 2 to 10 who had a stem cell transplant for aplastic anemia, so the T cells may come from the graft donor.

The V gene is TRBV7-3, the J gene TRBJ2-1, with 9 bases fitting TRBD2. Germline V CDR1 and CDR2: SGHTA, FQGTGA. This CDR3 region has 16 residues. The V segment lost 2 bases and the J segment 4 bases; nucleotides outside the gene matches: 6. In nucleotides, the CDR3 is TGTGCCAGCAGCTTACTTGGCGGGAGGGTATACAATGAGCAGTTCTTC. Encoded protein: CASSLLGGRVYNEQFF.

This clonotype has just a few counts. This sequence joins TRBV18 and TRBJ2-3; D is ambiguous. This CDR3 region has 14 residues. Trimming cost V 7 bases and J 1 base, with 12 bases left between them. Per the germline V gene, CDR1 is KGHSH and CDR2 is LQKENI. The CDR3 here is CASWRPAGTDTQYF. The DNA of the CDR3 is TGTGCCAGCTGGCGACCGGCTGGCACAGATACGCAGTATTTT.

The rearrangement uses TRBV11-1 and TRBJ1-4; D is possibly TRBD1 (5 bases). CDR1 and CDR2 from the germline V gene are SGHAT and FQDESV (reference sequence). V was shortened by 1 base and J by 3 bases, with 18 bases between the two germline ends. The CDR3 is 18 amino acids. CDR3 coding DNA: TGTGCCAGCAGCTTAGGAATCGCCAGGGTAAAGCCTAATGAAAAACTGTTTTTT. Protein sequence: CASSLGIARVKPNEKLFF.

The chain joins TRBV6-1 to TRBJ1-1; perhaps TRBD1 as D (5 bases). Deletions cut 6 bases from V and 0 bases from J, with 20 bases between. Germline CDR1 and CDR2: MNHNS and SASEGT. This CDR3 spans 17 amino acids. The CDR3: CASRTRDGYKMNTEAFF. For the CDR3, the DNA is TGTGCCAGCAGAACCCGGGACGGATACAAGATGAACACTGAAGCTTTCTTT.

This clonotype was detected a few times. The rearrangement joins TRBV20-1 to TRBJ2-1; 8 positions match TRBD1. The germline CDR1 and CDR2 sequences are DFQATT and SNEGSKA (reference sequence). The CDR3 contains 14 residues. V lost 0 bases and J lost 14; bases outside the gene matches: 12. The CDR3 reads CSARDNLGGTGEFF. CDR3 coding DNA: TGCAGTGCTAGAGATAATCTAGGTGGGACAGGAGAGTTCTTC.